This T cell receptor beta chain was sequenced during a study of blood T cell repertoires in COVID-19. TCRdb's copy holds only in-frame clones and misses some; the assay was immunoSEQ multiplex PCR. The data contain a few hundred thousand clones, 70% to 90% of them singletons. This clone was detected ten times or more. V dropped 7 bases and J dropped 3; count of bases not matched to a gene: 9. CDR1 is SNHLY and CDR2 is FYNNEI in the germline V gene. This CDR3 region has 14 residues. Sequencing was done on a sample of peripheral blood. The clonotype originates from a woman aged 65 to 85 with acute or convalescent COVID-19. The J gene is TRBJ2-7, the V gene TRBV2; TRBD1 matches 7 bases. CDR3 amino acids: CASNRQGFIYEQYF. The CDR3 bases are TGTGCCAGCAACCGACAGGGATTTATCTACGAGCAGTACTTC.